The next 21 T cell receptor beta chains were all read from a single sample in a study of identical twins. TCRdb reprocessed the 5' RACE reads with MiXCR, giving one entry per CDR3 protein. There are about 530,000 distinct CDR3 sequences in the sample; roughly 15% occur only once, and around 0.48% lies in the top ten. The same specimen was also included in a second study, on yellow fever vaccine responses in identical twins.

Sequenced: CD4+ T cells sorted from blood. These receptors all come from a woman younger than 30 in good health.

The chain recombines TRBV20-1 with TRBJ2-3; the D is unclear. Germline values: CDR1 DFQATT, CDR2 SNEGSKA (reference sequence). CDR3 length: 11 amino acids. V shed 3 bases and J shed 6 bases, with 7 bases lying between them. Written as DNA, the CDR3 is TGCAGTGCTAGGGTCTCGGATACGCAGTATTTT. This encodes CSARVSDTQYF.

This chain connects TRBV2 to TRBJ2-3; D remains ambiguous. V gave up 1 base and J gave up 0 bases, with 5 bases separating them. Germline loops: CDR1 SNHLY, CDR2 FYNNEI. This CDR3 region has 14 residues. CDR3 DNA sequence: TGTGCCAGCAGTGAAGGCAGTAGCACAGATACGCAGTATTTT. Translating gives CASSEGSSTDTQYF.

The genes are TRBV6-1 and TRBJ2-7; D is perhaps TRBD1 (5 bases). Germline loops: CDR1 MNHNS, CDR2 SASEGT. CDR3 length: 13 amino acids. The ends were cut back, 6 bases at V and 0 bases at J, with 9 bases in the middle. CDR3 sequence (DNA): TGTGCCAGCAGGTCGACAGCCTCCTACGAGCAGTACGTC. It is translated as CASRSTASYEQYV.

The genes are TRBV6-2 or TRBV6-3 and TRBJ2-1; D is undetermined. The germline V and J ends were trimmed by 6 bases and 6 bases, with 9 bases remaining between them. Germline V gene data show CDR1 as MNHEY and CDR2 as SVGEGT. The CDR3 has 12 residues. The CDR3 loop is CASSLVFNEQFF. CDR3 nucleotides: TGTGCCAGCAGCCTAGTTTTCAATGAGCAGTTCTTC.

The sample holds a few counts of this clonotype. The chain carries TRBV28 and TRBJ2-5; 10 nucleotides agree with TRBD2. V lost 3 bases, J lost 1 base, and 14 bases stayed unmatched. The CDR3 is made up of 19 amino acids. Germline assignment: CDR1 MDHEN and CDR2 SYDVKM. The CDR3: CASSLTPKSAGGLQETQYF. CDR3 coding DNA: TGTGCCAGCAGTTTGACCCCAAAATCAGCGGGAGGGCTCCAAGAGACCCAGTACTTC.

The V call is TRBV19, the J call TRBJ1-1; D gene uncertain. V was trimmed by 3 bases and J by 1 base, leaving 6 bases between them. The CDR3 has 13 residues. Germline CDR1 and CDR2: LNHDA and SQIVND (reference sequence). In DNA form, the CDR3 reads TGTGCCAGTAGTATGGGTTGGAACACTGAAGCTTTCTTT. Residues: CASSMGWNTEAFF.

This chain connects TRBV21-1 to TRBJ1-6; the D call TRBD1 from the table was never checked on the DNA. TRBV21-1 is labeled a pseudogene. The CDR3 has 15 residues. The CDR3 DNA sequence: TGTGCCAGCAGCGGCCGGGACAGGAAGAATTCACCCCTCCACTTT. The encoded protein is CASSGRDRKNSPLHF.

The chain employs TRBV29-1 and TRBJ1-1; possible D gene TRBD1, 5 bases. Germline V lookup: CDR1 SQVTM, CDR2 ANQGSEA. V lost 7 bases, J lost 5 bases, and 20 bases lay in between. The CDR3 loop spans 14 amino acids. The CDR3 DNA reads as TGCAGCGCCCCCGCTCAGGGCGGGGGGACTGAAGCTTTCTTT. Protein sequence: CSAPAQGGGTEAFF.

This clonotype was detected a few times. The J gene is TRBJ2-3, the V gene TRBV27, with 8 bases matching TRBD2. Trimming cost V 0 bases and J 4 bases; bases outside gene matches: 6. CDR1 MNHEY and CDR2 SMNVEV come from the germline V gene (reference sequence). The CDR3 runs 16 residues. The CDR3 region has the DNA TGTGCCAGCAGTTTATCGCCCGGGGGGGCCGCAGATACGCAGTATTTT. It codes for CASSLSPGGAADTQYF.

CDR3 bases: TGCAGTGCTTGGGGGATAACCGGAGATACGCAGTATTTT. This gives the protein CSAWGITGDTQYF. The chain couples TRBV20-1 to TRBJ2-3, with D perhaps matching TRBD1 or TRBD2 (5 bases each). From germline, CDR1 is DFQATT and CDR2 SNEGSKA (reference sequence). The CDR3 covers 13 residues. V was pared by 5 bases and J by 5 bases, with 14 bases between.

The chain is built from TRBV14 and TRBJ2-3, with TRBD2 matching 11 bases. This CDR3 contains 16 residues. The germline gives CDR1 SGHDN, CDR2 FVKESK. V dropped 4 bases and J dropped 4; count of bases not matched to a gene: 7. This CDR3 reads CASSPYIAGGSDTQYF. In DNA form, the CDR3 reads TGTGCCAGCAGCCCGTACATAGCGGGAGGGTCAGATACGCAGTATTTT.

This clonotype was seen only a few times. V usage is TRBV5-1 and J usage is TRBJ2-7, with D tentatively TRBD2 (6 bases). The CDR3 has 13 amino acids. Germline V CDR1 and CDR2: SGHRS, YFSETQ. V lost 4 bases to trimming and J lost 3 bases, with 11 bases between them. CDR3 residues: CASSPGVNYEQYF. Here the CDR3 DNA reads TGCGCCAGCAGCCCGGGAGTAAACTACGAGCAGTACTTC.

This clonotype was found a few times. The V and J genes are TRBV3-1 and TRBJ2-1; D ambiguous. The germline V and J ends were trimmed by 0 bases and 7 bases, with 16 bases remaining between them. CDR3 length equals 16 residues. In germline, CDR1 is LGHDT, CDR2 YNNKEL (reference sequence). The CDR3 sequence is CASSQDFETRWNEQFF. In DNA, the CDR3 is TGTGCCAGCAGCCAAGATTTCGAGACCCGATGGAATGAGCAGTTCTTC.

This chain joins TRBV12-3 or TRBV12-4 and TRBJ1-5, with 8 bases identical to TRBD1. The CDR3 has 17 amino acids. V gave up 5 bases and J gave up 1 base; unmatched junction bases: 10. CDR3 sequence: CASSPRSDRASNQPQHF. The CDR3 region has the DNA TGTGCCAGCAGTCCCCGATCGGACAGGGCAAGCAATCAGCCCCAGCATTTT.

The chain joins TRBV20-1 to TRBJ2-1, with a weak D call TRBD2 (5 bases). In germline, CDR1 is DFQATT, CDR2 SNEGSKA (reference sequence). V lost 3 bases, J lost 7 bases, and 16 bases lay in between. The CDR3 sequence is 14 residues long. CDR3 residues: CSARGGRVPNEQFF. The CDR3 bases are TGCAGTGCTAGGGGCGGGCGAGTCCCAAATGAGCAGTTCTTC.

This clonotype was seen a few times. The genes are TRBV4-1 and TRBJ1-6; 8 positions match TRBD1. CDR1 and CDR2 (germline): MGHRA, YSYEKL. V lost 5 bases to trimming and J lost 7 bases; unmatched junction nucleotides: 7. The CDR3 is 15 residues long. CDR3 coding DNA: TGCGCCAGCAGCTCCTGGACAGGGCCGAATTCACCCCTCCACTTT. It specifies CASSSWTGPNSPLHF.

The chain links TRBV10-3 to TRBJ2-1; D unclear. The CDR3 runs 15 residues. CDR1 is ENHRY, CDR2 SYGVKD, per germline. Trimming shortened V by 3 bases and J by 6 bases, and 15 bases separated the two germline ends. The CDR3 DNA sequence: TGTGCCATCAGTGACGGGCTAGTCGGAATCAATGAGCAGTTCTTC. This encodes CAISDGLVGINEQFF.

In this sample, this clonotype turned up a few times. The chain recombines TRBV27 with TRBJ1-1; D is unresolved. V was shortened by 5 bases and J by 5 bases, with 15 bases between the two germline ends. CDR1 is MNHEY, CDR2 SMNVEV, per germline (reference sequence). The CDR3 consists of 14 residues. Written as DNA, the CDR3 is TGTGCCAGCAGTCCCCGCCTGGCGAGGACTGAAGCTTTCTTT. Encoded protein: CASSPRLARTEAFF.

The chain links TRBV20-1 to TRBJ1-2; perhaps TRBD1 as D (6 bases). This CDR3 has 14 residues. V was cut by 2 bases and J by 7 bases, with 17 bases left in between. Germline CDR1 is DFQATT and CDR2 is SNEGSKA (reference sequence). The CDR3 spells CSARPLRGLSGYTF. The CDR3 region has the DNA TGCAGTGCTAGACCCCTCCGGGGGCTCTCTGGCTACACCTTC.

A few counts support this clonotype. This sequence joins TRBV29-1 and TRBJ1-1, with 8 bases identical to TRBD1. Germline-derived CDR1 and CDR2 are SQVTM and ANQGSEA. V trimming: 2 bases; J trimming: 0 bases; junction bases outside the gene matches: 2. The CDR3 covers 14 residues. The CDR3 here is CSVEPTGVNTEAFF. In nucleotides, the CDR3 is TGCAGCGTTGAACCGACAGGGGTGAACACTGAAGCTTTCTTT. Looking up the rest from reference TRBV29-1 and TRBJ1-1 gives the full variable domain: SAVISQKPSRDICQRGTSLTIQCQVDSQVTMMFWYRQQPGQSLTLIATANQGSEATYESGFVIDKFPISRPNLTFSTLTVSNMSPEDSSIYLCSVEPTGVNTEAFFGQGTRLTVV.

In this sample, this clonotype turned up a few times. The rearrangement uses TRBV9 and TRBJ2-2, with 11 bases that match TRBD1. CDR1 is SGDLS and CDR2 is YYNGEE in the germline V gene. After removal of 1 base from V and 6 bases from J, the junction contained 5 bases not matched to a gene. The CDR3 consists of 16 residues. The CDR3 spells CASSVSGQGASGELFF. Here the CDR3 DNA reads TGTGCCAGCAGCGTATCTGGACAGGGGGCTTCCGGGGAGCTGTTTTTT.